This T cell receptor beta chain is drawn from a study of T cell responses to AZD1222 COVID-19 vaccine. Both about-4-week and about-12-week second-dose recipients were combined. Study-level results: Spike-wide coverage was observed for vaccine-associated CD4 TCRs, with dominant responses at 160-218 and 743-854. All repertoire sampling was performed exclusively after the peak T cell response. Rises in breadth and depth of Spike-specific TCRs came after two AZD1222 doses.

Remarks on this clone: Its specificity is unknown.

Assay used: immunoSEQ multiplex PCR; TCRdb lists only in-frame clones, some missing. The sample has over 110,000 clones, almost 90% seen once. This receptor was obtained from an adult who received the AZD1222 COVID-19 vaccine. The sample was peripheral blood, taken 28 days after the second AZD1222 dose.

The DNA for the CDR3 is TGTGCCAGCAGTGCACAGGGGGCGGGTGAAAAACTGTTTTTT. Protein: CASSAQGAGEKLFF. The chain recombines TRBV27 with TRBJ1-4; TRBD1 agrees at 9 bases. Germline V gene lookup returns CDR1 MNHEY and CDR2 SMNVEV (reference sequence). V shed 5 bases and J 7 bases; nucleotides not matched to a gene: 5. CDR3 length: 14 amino acids.